This TCR beta chain comes out of a study of T cells in localized non-small cell lung cancer. Per germline, CDR1 DFQATT and CDR2 SNEGSKA (reference sequence). V lost 5 bases and J 12 bases, leaving 16 bases between the germline ends. The CDR3 totals 11 residues. The data were produced by immunoSEQ multiplex PCR, yet TCRdb's version contains in-frame clones alone and is incomplete. This sample has tens of thousands of clones, with around 86% found just once. The material was peripheral blood, obtained before any cancer treatment. The chain recombines TRBV20-1 with TRBJ1-1; weak D call: TRBD1 (5 bases). This receptor was taken from a man between 40 and 70 years old with stage I squamous cell lung carcinoma. This CDR3 reads CSAGGGRVTFF. CDR3 sequence (DNA): TGCAGTGCTGGGGGTGGAAGGGTAACTTTCTTT.